Listed below are T cell receptor beta chains from one sample, sequenced in a study of B cell selection in AIRE deficiency. Assay used: immunoSEQ multiplex PCR; TCRdb lists only in-frame clones, some missing. In the table there are roughly 22,000 clones, roughly 93% of which are singletons. Sequencing was done on a sample of Tregs sorted from PBMCs. The receptors come from a human donor with AIRE deficiency. Each CDR3 is given with its conserved first and last residue. Fields, in order: V gene, D gene, CDR3 length, J gene, clone size, CDR3 protein, CDR3 DNA. The D gene is left open where the match is weak. Rows give clone size only sometimes, using once, few, many, or a class for an expanded clone.

TRBV7-9	TRBD1	15	TRBJ2-5	.	CASSLGTGPQETQYF	TGTGCCAGCAGCCTAGGGACAGGGCCACAAGAGACCCAGTACTTC
TRBV28	.	16	TRBJ2-1	.	CASSFAGANSYNEQFF	TGTGCCAGCAGTTTTGCGGGGGCAAACTCCTACAATGAGCAGTTCTTC
TRBV2	TRBD1	15	TRBJ2-2	.	CATKRGTGGGGELFF	TGTGCCACCAAAAGGGGGACAGGGGGCGGCGGGGAGCTGTTTTTT
TRBV14	.	17	TRBJ2-7	.	CASSQDRLSRRLVEQYF	TGTGCCAGCAGCCAAGACCGCTTAAGCAGACGCCTGGTTGAGCAGTACTTC
TRBV7-2	.	13	TRBJ1-2	.	CASSLQSNYGYTF	TGTGCCAGCAGCCTACAGTCTAACTATGGCTACACCTTC
TRBV2	.	12	TRBJ1-2	.	CASTIGPDGYTF	TGTGCCAGCACCATAGGCCCTGATGGCTACACCTTC
TRBV4-3	.	12	TRBJ2-1	.	CASSQVGQTQFF	TGCGCCAGCAGCCAAGTTGGACAGACTCAGTTCTTC
TRBV20-1	.	10	TRBJ2-7	.	CSARHYEQYF	TGCAGTGCTAGGCACTACGAGCAGTACTTC
TRBV19	.	14	TRBJ2-7	once	CASSRAGEVGEQYF	TGTGCCAGTAGTCGCGCAGGGGAGGTCGGCGAGCAGTACTTC
TRBV6-5	.	13	TRBJ1-2	.	CASKSPTNYGYTF	TGTGCCAGCAAGAGCCCAACTAACTATGGCTACACCTTC
TRBV10-3	.	15	TRBJ2-6	.	CAITGQNSGANVLTF	TGTGCCATCACTGGACAGAACTCTGGGGCCAACGTCCTGACTTTC
TRBV4-3	.	16	TRBJ2-3	.	CASSQDPRGSTDTQYF	TGCGCCAGCAGCCAAGATCCGAGGGGAAGCACAGATACGCAGTATTTT
TRBV4-2	TRBD2	18	TRBJ2-1	.	CASSQDLAGTISYNEQFF	TGTGCCAGCAGCCAAGATCTCGCGGGGACTATATCATACAATGAGCAGTTCTTC
TRBV28	.	15	TRBJ2-7	.	CASSSGDREAYEQYF	TGTGCCAGCAGTTCAGGGGATAGAGAGGCCTACGAGCAGTACTTC
TRBV27	.	16	TRBJ1-1	few	CASSYRDPIKNTEAFF	TGTGCCAGCAGTTACCGGGACCCTATAAAGAACACTGAAGCTTTCTTT
TRBV5-4	.	12	TRBJ1-2	.	CASSRSNYGYTF	TGTGCCAGCAGCAGGAGCAACTATGGCTACACCTTC
TRBV19	.	13	TRBJ2-7	.	CASREQGMYEQYF	TGTGCCAGTAGGGAACAGGGAATGTACGAGCAGTACTTC
TRBV30	.	11	TRBJ2-7	.	CARGPGQLRYF	TGTGCCCGGGGACCAGGGCAACTACGGTACTTC
TRBV7-3	TRBD1	14	TRBJ1-1	.	CASSPSTGQGNLFF	TGTGCCAGCAGCCCATCGACGGGACAGGGGAATCTTTTCTTT
TRBV11-3	.	12	TRBJ2-3	.	CASSSYTDTQYF	TGTGCCAGCAGCTCCTACACAGATACGCAGTATTTT